What follows are 22 T cell receptor beta chains derived from one specimen sequenced in a study of tumor-infiltrating lymphocytes in oesophageal squamous cell carcinoma. TCRdb re-called the PCR reads through MiXCR, storing one row per CDR3 protein. There are about 14,000 distinct CDR3 sequences in the sample; 45% to 50% occur only once, and around 15% lies in the top ten. The sequenced sample was blood. These receptors came from a male donor with esophageal squamous cell carcinoma.

As for this clonotype: Without the conserved terminal phenylalanine or tryptophan, this CDR3 likely stems from a read error. The limits of the CDR3 on the DNA are not certain, so only TCRdb's listed CDR3 is given. This rearrangement joins TRBV9 to TRBJ2-1; the DNA was not used to check the table's D call, TRBD1. Germline V CDR1 and CDR2: SGDLS, YYNGEE. The CDR3 comprises 9 residues, both ends counted. CDR3 amino acids: CASSERGLS.

The gene calls are TRBV28 and TRBJ2-1; TRBD1 agrees at 8 bases. Germline V gene sequence: CDR1 MDHEN, CDR2 SYDVKM. The CDR3 contains 16 residues. J was trimmed by 5 bases and V by 4 bases; bases with no gene match: 10. The DNA for the CDR3 is TGTGCCAGCAGTTCCTCGGACAGGGTCGTCCACAATGAGCAGTTCTTC. Protein sequence: CASSSSDRVVHNEQFF.

This chain connects TRBV7-2 to TRBJ2-1; 10 bases are a match to TRBD2. The end of the DNA aligns better with TRBJ2-5, so the J call may be wrong. Per germline, CDR1 SGHTA and CDR2 FQGNSA. This CDR3 is 15 amino acids long. DNA of the CDR3: TGTGCCAGCAGCTTGTGGCTAGCGGGAGAAGAGACCCAGTACTTC. It codes for CASSLWLAGEETQYF.

This clonotype was found a few times. This chain joins TRBV6-8 and TRBJ2-1; D uncertain. The germline V gene encodes CDR1 MNHGY and CDR2 SAAAGT. The CDR3 covers 12 residues. Trimming removed 8 bases at V and 7 bases at J, with 12 bases between. CDR3 bases: TGTGCCAGCTGCCGCTTTGGGAATGAGCAGTTCTTC. Residues: CASCRFGNEQFF.

By share of the sample, this clonotype is medium-sized. The J gene is TRBJ2-1, the V gene TRBV24-1; D may be TRBD1 or TRBD2 (5 bases each). Germline CDR1 is KGHDR and CDR2 is SFDVKD. V was pared by 3 bases and J by 0 bases, with 11 bases between. This CDR3 contains 16 residues. The CDR3 DNA sequence: TGTGCCACCAGTGATGCCTCAGGGAGCTCCTACAATGAGCAGTTCTTC. Protein: CATSDASGSSYNEQFF.

This clonotype was seen at least ten times. V is TRBV4-1 and J is TRBJ2-6; TRBD1 is a possible D gene (5 bases). The CDR3 has 16 amino acids. Germline CDR1 reads MGHRA; CDR2 reads YSYEKL. Trimming cost V 1 base and J 2 bases, with 9 bases left between them. CDR3 sequence: CASSQGRVAGANVLTF. The CDR3 region has the DNA TGCGCCAGCAGCCAAGGCAGGGTGGCTGGGGCCAACGTCCTGACTTTC.

The chain carries TRBV7-2 and TRBJ2-4, with 11 bases identical to TRBD2. The J call could be wrong; TRBJ2-7 is a better fit for the DNA end. The V gene's germline CDR1 is SGHTA and CDR2 FQGNSA. The CDR3 totals 14 residues. The DNA for the CDR3 is TGTGCCAGCAGCTTAACTAGCGGGAGACACGAGCAGTACTTC. This encodes CASSLTSGRHEQYF.

The CDR3 spells CASSTPDSLGTQYF. The CDR3 DNA reads as TGTGCCAGTAGTACCCCCGACAGTCTTGGGACCCAGTACTTC. The V call is TRBV19, the J call TRBJ1-1, with D possibly matching TRBD1 (5 bases). The DNA end favors TRBJ2-5, so the J call may be wrong. The CDR3 is 14 amino acids. In germline, CDR1 is LNHDA, CDR2 SQIVND (reference sequence).

The chain links TRBV7-3 to TRBJ2-5; D uncertain. The J call is in doubt because the DNA end fits TRBJ2-7 better. This CDR3 region has 13 residues. CDR1 and CDR2 from the germline V gene are SGHTA and FQGTGA. The CDR3 is CASSLFGLYEQYF. CDR3 nucleotide sequence: TGTGCCAGCAGCTTATTTGGTCTCTACGAGCAGTACTTC.

This chain joins TRBV10-3 and TRBJ2-2; TRBD2 might be the D (7 bases). This CDR3 spans 18 amino acids. Germline lookup yields CDR1 ENHRY and CDR2 SYGVKD. V was shortened by 4 bases and J by 2 bases, with 20 bases between the two germline ends. CDR3 region: CAISAEKGGGSNTGELFF. CDR3 coding DNA: TGTGCCATCAGTGCCGAGAAAGGGGGGGGGTCAAACACCGGGGAGCTGTTTTTT.

The genes are TRBV7-2 and TRBJ2-3; tentatively, D is TRBD2 (6 bases). The J call may be wrong; the DNA end is better matched by TRBJ2-7. The germline V gene has CDR1 SGHTA and CDR2 FQGNSA. This CDR3 is 14 amino acids long. CDR3 protein: CASTRTTDRIEQYF. CDR3 bases: TGTGCCAGCACTAGGACTACCGATAGGATAGAGCAGTACTTC.

This chain uses TRBV6-5 with TRBJ2-2; D is unresolved. The germline gives CDR1 MNHEY, CDR2 SVGAGI. V was cut by 5 bases and J by 6 bases, with 7 bases left in between. The CDR3 sequence is 12 residues long. The CDR3 DNA sequence: TGTGCCAGCAGTGCCGAAGCCGGGGAGCTGTTTTTT. Protein product: CASSAEAGELFF.

This clonotype came up a few times. The chain recombines TRBV11-2 with TRBJ2-1; possible D gene TRBD1, 6 bases. Deletions cut 8 bases from V and 0 bases from J, with 11 bases between. This CDR3 region has 14 residues. Germline lookup yields CDR1 SGHAT and CDR2 FQNNGV. The CDR3 protein is CASRQGSSYNEQFF. The CDR3 DNA is TGTGCCAGCCGGCAGGGGTCCTCCTACAATGAGCAGTTCTTC.

This clonotype is medium-sized (0.01 to 0.1%). DNA for the CDR3: TGTGCCAGCAGCAAAATCAATCAGCCCCAGCATTTT. Protein sequence: CASSKINQPQHF. The V and J genes are TRBV27 and TRBJ1-5, with D unclear. The CDR3 is 12 amino acids. Germline-derived CDR1 and CDR2 are MNHEY and SMNVEV (reference sequence). The V end lost 6 bases, the J end lost 3 bases, and 6 bases lay between the germline ends.

Ten or more counts support this clonotype. The CDR3 DNA is TGTGCCAGTAGTATTGGGCGACTAGTGAGAGAGACCCAGTACTTC. It is translated as CASSIGRLVRETQYF. The rearrangement links TRBV19 to TRBJ2-5; a weak D match, TRBD2 (6 bases). This CDR3 contains 15 residues. Germline loops: CDR1 LNHDA, CDR2 SQIVND (reference sequence). The V end lost 3 bases, the J end lost 4 bases, and 15 bases lay between the germline ends.

The table lists this clonotype with many counts. This chain joins TRBV7-2 and TRBJ2-1; the D gene could be TRBD1 or TRBD2 (5 bases each). With 5 bases removed from V and 7 bases from J, the gap between germline ends came to 12 bases. CDR3 length: 13 residues. CDR1 and CDR2 (germline): SGHTA, FQGNSA. The CDR3 DNA is TGTGCCAGCAGCCATACGTGGGGGAATGAGCAGTTCTTC. It specifies CASSHTWGNEQFF.

This clonotype was counted a few times. The chain has TRBV7-2 and TRBJ2-1; perhaps TRBD2 as D (5 bases). Germline V CDR1 and CDR2: SGHTA, FQGNSA. Trimming cost V 2 bases and J 4 bases, with 15 bases left between them. The CDR3 spans 16 residues. As DNA, the CDR3 is TGTGCCAGCAGCTTACTAGGGCACGGCGGGTACAATGAGCAGTTCTTC. Translation: CASSLLGHGGYNEQFF.

This clonotype was counted a single time. The chain links TRBV28 to TRBJ2-5, with 12 nucleotides matching TRBD2. The length of the CDR3 is 18 residues. V gave up 2 bases and J gave up 11 bases; unmatched junction bases: 18. Germline V gene sequence: CDR1 MDHEN, CDR2 SYDVKM. CDR3 nucleotide sequence: TGTGCCAGCAGTTTAGGGGGAACTAGCGGGAGGCACTACAATGAGCAGTACTTC. Encoded protein: CASSLGGTSGRHYNEQYF.

The chain employs TRBV7-2 and TRBJ2-3; 7 bases agree with TRBD2. The V gene's germline CDR1 is SGHTA and CDR2 FQGNSA. J was trimmed by 6 bases and V by 6 bases; bases with no gene match: 12. This CDR3 has 15 amino acids. The CDR3 DNA follows: TGTGCCAGCAGGCCAGCGGGGCTCCGGGGTGATACGCAGTATTTT. This sequence encodes CASRPAGLRGDTQYF.

This clonotype was detected a few times. One end of the junction varies from germline; a read error may be responsible. This chain connects TRBV5-4 to TRBJ2-7; D is unclear. Germline CDR1 and CDR2: SGHNT and YYREEE (reference sequence). The CDR3 loop spans 16 amino acids. CDR3 region: CASSLAAGQSSYEQYF. In DNA, the CDR3 is TGCGCCAGCAGCTTGGCGGCCGGGCAGAGCTCCTACGAGCAGTACTTC.

This clonotype has just one count. This chain uses TRBV6-1 with TRBJ2-5, with D perhaps matching TRBD1 or TRBD2 (5 bases each). The closer fit of TRBJ2-7 to the DNA end suggests the J call may be wrong. CDR1 and CDR2 (germline): MNHNS, SASEGT. The CDR3 is 13 amino acids. CDR3: CASSQGAAYEQYF. CDR3 in DNA: TGTGCCAGCAGCCAGGGAGCAGCCTACGAGCAGTACTTC.

This clonotype was observed once. The chain recombines TRBV6-1 with TRBJ2-2, with a tentative D call TRBD1 (5 bases). CDR1 and CDR2 from the germline V gene are MNHNS and SASEGT. The CDR3 extends over 14 amino acids. With 5 bases removed from V and 4 bases from J, the gap between germline ends came to 11 bases. Here the CDR3 reads CASSFVRATGELFF. The CDR3 region has the DNA TGTGCCAGCAGTTTCGTCAGGGCCACCGGGGAGCTGTTTTTT.